These 10 T cell receptor beta chains originate from one sample sequenced in a study of T cell responses to AZD1222 COVID-19 vaccine. Using immunoSEQ multiplex PCR, the repertoire was profiled, and TCRdb retains in-frame clones only, with some absent. This table has 150,000 or so clones, roughly 90% appearing once. This specimen was peripheral blood, taken on day 0 of AZD1222 vaccination. These receptor sequences come from an adult in good health.

The V gene is TRBV19, the J gene TRBJ2-1, with 9 bases identical to TRBD2. This CDR3 comprises 18 residues. Germline loops: CDR1 LNHDA, CDR2 SQIVND (reference sequence). The V gene end was trimmed by 2 bases and the J gene end by 0 bases; junction bases not matched to a gene: 8. CDR3 nucleotide sequence: TGTGCCAGTAGTATAAGGGTAACTAGCGGGTTCTCCTACAATGAGCAGTTCTTC. Amino acid sequence: CASSIRVTSGFSYNEQFF.

The chain couples TRBV12-3 or TRBV12-4 to TRBJ2-1; 7 positions match TRBD1. V lost 3 bases and J lost 13; bases outside the gene matches: 6. The CDR3 consists of 12 residues. The CDR3 DNA sequence: TGTGCCAGCAGTTTCCCCGGACAGGTTCAGTTCTTC. It is translated as CASSFPGQVQFF.

The chain carries TRBV9 and TRBJ2-1; D is uncertain. This CDR3 has 12 amino acids. The germline V gene encodes CDR1 SGDLS and CDR2 YYNGEE. The ends were cut back, 3 bases at V and 3 bases at J, with 4 bases in the middle. The CDR3 sequence is CASSDYYNEQFF. CDR3 DNA sequence: TGTGCCAGCAGCGACTACTACAATGAGCAGTTCTTC.

The V and J genes are TRBV5-1 and TRBJ2-1; 7 bases match TRBD2. Germline V gives CDR1 SGHRS, CDR2 YFSETQ. This CDR3 has 15 residues. V trimming: 0 bases; J trimming: 6 bases; junction bases outside the gene matches: 6. The CDR3 bases are TGCGCCAGCAGCTTGGTCCTAGCGGAGGGCAATGAGCAGTTCTTC. This gives the protein CASSLVLAEGNEQFF.

V and J are TRBV4-3 and TRBJ2-3; 10 nucleotides match TRBD1. Germline V gene lookup returns CDR1 LGHNA and CDR2 YSLEER. There are 17 residues in the CDR3. V shed 3 bases and J 6 bases; nucleotides not matched to a gene: 12. The CDR3 bases are TGCGCCAGCAGCCAGGGGGCCGACAGGGGGCTAGGTGATACGCAGTATTTT. Protein: CASSQGADRGLGDTQYF.

The chain recombines TRBV9 with TRBJ1-2; D possibly corresponds to TRBD1 (5 bases). CDR1 and CDR2 (germline): SGDLS, YYNGEE. The CDR3 length is 15 residues. The V end was cut by 4 bases, the J end by 4 bases, with 17 bases between. CDR3 nucleotide sequence: TGTGCCAGCAGCCCCCGAGCAGGGCTTGGCTATGGCTACACCTTC. Protein: CASSPRAGLGYGYTF.

This chain joins TRBV19 and TRBJ1-5; the match to TRBD1 covers 11 bases. This CDR3 has 14 amino acids. With V trimmed by 9 bases and J by 6 bases, 7 bases remained unmatched. The germline V gene encodes CDR1 LNHDA and CDR2 SQIVND (reference sequence). In DNA form, the CDR3 reads TGTGCCAGCCGCGGACAGGGGGCAGGTCAGCCCCAGCATTTT. Its translation: CASRGQGAGQPQHF.

The V call is TRBV9, the J call TRBJ1-2; 9 nucleotides match TRBD1. J gave up 8 bases and V 2 bases, and 4 bases lay outside the gene matches. CDR1 and CDR2 (germline): SGDLS, YYNGEE. This CDR3 comprises 13 residues. CDR3 in amino acids: CASSVRTGDGYTF. CDR3 nucleotides: TGTGCCAGCAGCGTGAGGACAGGGGACGGCTACACCTTC.

This rearrangement joins TRBV7-2 to TRBJ2-1; possibly TRBD2 for D (6 bases). V dropped 1 base and J dropped 2 bases, with 12 bases sitting between them. Looked up from germline, CDR1 is SGHTA and CDR2 is FQGNSA. The CDR3 runs 16 residues. The CDR3 protein is CASSLGSGEPYNEQFF. DNA for the CDR3: TGTGCCAGCAGCTTAGGGTCGGGAGAACCCTACAATGAGCAGTTCTTC.

V is TRBV7-2 and J is TRBJ1-1, with a tentative D call TRBD1 (6 bases). Looked up from germline, CDR1 is SGHTA and CDR2 is FQGNSA. CDR3 size: 12 residues. Trimming shortened V by 6 bases and J by 7 bases, and 12 bases separated the two germline ends. CDR3 nucleotide sequence: TGTGCCAGCAGTTCACAGGGACTTGAAGCTTTCTTT. This translates into CASSSQGLEAFF.